This T cell receptor (beta chain) emerged from a study of blood T cell repertoires in COVID-19. The overall study: The samples span acute and convalescent COVID-19 from the United States, Italy and Spain. T cells, B-cell-depleted T cells, or PBMCs provided the cDNA or gDNA that served as material.

The CDR3 runs 14 residues. J was trimmed by 0 bases and V by 3 bases; bases with no gene match: 2. Germline V gene lookup returns CDR1 SGHNT and CDR2 YYREEE (reference sequence). The protocol was immunoSEQ multiplex PCR, while the TCRdb copy is restricted to in-frame clones and leaves out a portion. This table has around 85,000 clones, roughly 86% appearing once. The TCR sequence derives from a man aged 45-60 years with active COVID-19. Material for sequencing was peripheral blood. The J gene is TRBJ1-2, the V gene TRBV5-4, with 7 bases aligning to TRBD1. CDR3 coding DNA: TGTGCCAGCAGCTGGGACAGATCTAACTATGGCTACACCTTC. Protein sequence: CASSWDRSNYGYTF.